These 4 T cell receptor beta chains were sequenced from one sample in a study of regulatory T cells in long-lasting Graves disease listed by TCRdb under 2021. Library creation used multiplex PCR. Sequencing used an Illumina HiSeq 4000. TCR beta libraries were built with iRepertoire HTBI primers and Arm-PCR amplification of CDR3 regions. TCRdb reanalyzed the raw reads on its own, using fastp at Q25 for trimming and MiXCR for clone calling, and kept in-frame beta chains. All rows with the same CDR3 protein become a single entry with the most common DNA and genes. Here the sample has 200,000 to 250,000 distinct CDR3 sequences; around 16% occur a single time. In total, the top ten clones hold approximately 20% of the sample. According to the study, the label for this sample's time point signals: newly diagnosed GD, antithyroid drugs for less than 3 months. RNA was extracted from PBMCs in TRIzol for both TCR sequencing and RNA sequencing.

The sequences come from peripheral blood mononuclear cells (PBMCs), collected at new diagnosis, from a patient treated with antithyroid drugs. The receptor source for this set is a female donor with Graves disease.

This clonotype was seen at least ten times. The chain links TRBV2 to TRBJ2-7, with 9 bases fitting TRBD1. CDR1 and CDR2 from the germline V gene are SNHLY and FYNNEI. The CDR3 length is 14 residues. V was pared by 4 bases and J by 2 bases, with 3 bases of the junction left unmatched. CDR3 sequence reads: CASSAGTGTYEQYF. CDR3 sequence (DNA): TGTGCCAGCAGTGCCGGGACAGGGACCTACGAGCAGTACTTC.

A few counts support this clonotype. The chain's CDR3 is CATSDLNKGLGTGELFF. The CDR3 DNA is TGTGCCACCAGTGATTTGAACAAGGGGCTCGGCACCGGGGAGCTGTTTTTT. V is TRBV24-1 and J is TRBJ2-2; a weak D match, TRBD1 (5 bases). In germline, CDR1 is KGHDR, CDR2 SFDVKD. Deletions cut 0 bases from V and 4 bases from J, with 14 bases between. The CDR3 is made up of 17 amino acids.

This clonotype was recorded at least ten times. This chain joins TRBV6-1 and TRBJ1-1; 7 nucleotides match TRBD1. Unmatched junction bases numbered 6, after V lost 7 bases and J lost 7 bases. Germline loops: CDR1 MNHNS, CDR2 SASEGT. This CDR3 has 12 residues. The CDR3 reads CASTQAGGEAFF. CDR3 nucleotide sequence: TGTGCCAGCACCCAAGCAGGGGGTGAAGCTTTCTTT.

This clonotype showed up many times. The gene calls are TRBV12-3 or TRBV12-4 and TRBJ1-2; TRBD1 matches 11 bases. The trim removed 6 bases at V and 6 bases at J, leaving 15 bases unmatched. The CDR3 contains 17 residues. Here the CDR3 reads CASRSAGTGGWMDGYTF. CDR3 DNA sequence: TGTGCCAGCAGATCTGCCGGGACAGGGGGATGGATGGATGGCTACACCTTC.